The present entry profiles one T cell receptor (beta chain) with its context. V was pared by 0 bases and J by 0 bases, with 10 bases between. The germline V gene has CDR1 MGHRA and CDR2 YSYEKL. The CDR3 sequence is 16 residues long. The data originate from a study of blood T cell repertoires in COVID-19. Looking at the study overall: The United States, Italy and Spain supplied acute and convalescent COVID-19 samples. The analysed material was cDNA or gDNA that came from T cells, B-cell-depleted T cells, or PBMCs.

Produced via immunoSEQ multiplex PCR; TCRdb's table is partial and in-frame only. The sample shows about 220,000 clones, around 83% of them seen only once. Sequencing was performed on peripheral blood. This chain joins TRBV4-1 and TRBJ2-3; D might be TRBD2 (5 bases). The clonotype was recovered from a man between 50 and 59 years old with active or convalescent COVID-19. As DNA, the CDR3 is TGCGCCAGCAGCCAAGAATTTCTAGCTAGCACAGATACGCAGTATTTT. Residues: CASSQEFLASTDTQYF.